This T cell receptor (beta chain) was obtained from a study of shared clonotypes between healthy human individuals. About the study: Per donor, CD8 memory used one plate, CD8 naive used two, CD4 memory used three and CD4 naive used three.

Study-level points and caveats: Sequencing depth was expected to affect clonotype sharing among donors.

The method was immunoSEQ multiplex PCR; TCRdb's version includes in-frame clones alone and lacks a portion of them. Here the sample spans some 2.4 million clones, approximately 93% being singletons. With regard to this clone: Its matching antigen is unknown.

This TCR was recovered from a man aged 18 to 29 in good health. Some clones in this sample may be carry-over from other donors' samples. Source material: naive CD4+ T cells from PBMCs. Subset given: CD45RA+ positively selected.

The CDR3 reads CASSTPTGVVEKLFF. The CDR3 DNA reads TGTGCCAGCAGTACCCCGACAGGGGTGGTTGAAAAACTGTTTTTT. The chain recombines TRBV28 with TRBJ1-4, with TRBD1 identical over 8 bases. This CDR3 is built from 15 residues. Per the germline V gene, CDR1 is MDHEN and CDR2 is SYDVKM. The J segment lost 7 bases and the V segment lost 5 bases, leaving 9 bases of the junction unmatched.